This TCR beta chain appears in the sequencing data of a study of shared clonotypes between healthy human individuals (dated by TCRdb to the early 2020s). About the investigation overall: The cohort included three men and a couple of women between 18 and 49 years of age. Leukapheresis yielded between about 0.85 and 9 billion PBMCs per donor. To increase sequencing depth and limit assay-specific biases, different laboratories used diverse techniques to prepare libraries and sequence TCR repertoires. For each donor, three plates each were used for CD4 naive and CD4 memory, two plates were used for CD8 naive, and one plate was used for CD8 memory. The study deeply sequenced blood TCR repertoires of five healthy adults to estimate repertoire size and the extent of clonotype sharing between individuals.

TCR CDR3 regions were amplified from genomic DNA by multiplex PCR using the deep immunoSEQ assay. Extracted genomic DNA from each cell subset was distributed evenly across all wells of several immunoSEQ 96-well plates, and each plate was treated as a replicate. For sorted subsets, around 0.2 ug of genomic DNA, equivalent to about 30,000 T cell genomes, went into each replicate PCR. Purified libraries were measured with a Qubit 3.0 fluorometer, size-checked on a Bioanalyzer 2100, and measured again with the KAPA Library Quantification kit. Each immunoSEQ 96-well plate was sequenced on its own single-read 150-cycle Illumina NextSeq 550 flow cell. In the paper's pipeline: Because the immunoSEQ output included only junctional sequences and no quality scores, the filtering could not be the same as the filtering used for full-length reads. Sequences were annotated with PyIR, a Python wrapper for IgBLAST v1.9, using IMGT germline references to assign V/J genes and CDR3. Reads were removed for weak V/J assignments (E-value above 1e-6), missing CDR3, stop codons, out-of-frame junctions, or ambiguous translated residues. V3J clonotypes were defined as sequences sharing an identical inferred V gene, J gene, and CDR3 amino acid sequence. Percentage overlap between repertoires was calculated by dividing the number of shared unique clonotypes by the size of the smaller repertoire. Richness of each repertoire was evaluated using RTK rarefaction, the Chao1 estimator, and Recon v2.1 estimates of unobserved clonotypes. Generation probabilities for all TCRbeta clonotypes obtained by the gDNA method from several donors were computed using OLGA. TCRdb re-hosts the immuneACCESS table, in-frame sequences only. Its copies lack some clones; in the studies checked, an unresolved V gene accounts for under half of them, and the cause for the rest is not known. V and J calls and clone size are copied from that table; D and trimming were computed from the DNA. This sample holds roughly 1,800,000 clones; less than 95% were observed only once. Approximately 1% of the sample comes from the top ten.

The study at large found these results: Estimated clonotype richness was generally larger for naive than for memory subsets. Because the study included only a small number of donors, the genetic and exposure-history diversity represented was limited. Incomplete sequencing was indicated by rarefaction of sorted-subset datasets, despite the large sequencing depth. Sampling was restricted to blood, and TCR repertoires in tissue are likely to differ from TCR repertoires in blood. Sharing across four donors was observed for around 5% of naive CD4, less than 4% of naive CD8, 2% to 2.5% of memory CD4, and 0.4% of memory CD8 clonotypes. Based on pairwise subsampling, the degree of clonotype sharing among donors was expected to be affected by sequencing depth. Higher generation probabilities were observed for clonotypes shared by all four sorted-subset donors than for non-shared clonotypes.

CD8 naive samples consisted of CD45RO-negative cells that were positively selected for CCR7, yielding a CD45RA+CCR7+ population without TemRA cells. Healthy HIV-negative adults with no recently reported acute infections or vaccinations were included as donors. Every donor was a Caucasian adult residing in Nashville, Tennessee, USA. Blood was collected by leukapheresis, and PBMCs were isolated by Ficoll-Histopaque density gradient centrifugation and then cryopreserved in liquid nitrogen vapor phase. Analytical flow cytometry was used to check the purity and quantity of each magnetically sorted T cell population. Genomic DNA was isolated from every sorted fraction and measured by UV absorbance on a Nanodrop 2000c. Comments on this clone: This receptor's antigen is unknown. No base quality values were provided; no much bigger clone lies one nucleotide off.

The CDR3 contains 17 residues, cysteine and phenylalanine counted. Only the CDR3 region is kept as DNA, spanning 51 bases read in frame from base 1. The chain joins TRBV1 to TRBJ1-6. TRBV1 has pseudogene status. The sequence was obtained from a man aged 18 to 29 in good health. Sequenced material: naive CD8+ T cells sorted from blood. Interpreted using the paper, the cell subset or site label stands for: CD45RA+CCR7+. Read as DNA, the sequence is TGCACCAGCAGCCATCCTCAAGCGAGCTCCTATAATTCACCCCTCCACTTT. Its product reads: CTSSHPQASSYNSPLHF.